This TCR beta chain was recovered during a study of blood T cell repertoires in COVID-19 (dated by TCRdb to the early 2020s). Study-level background: Collaborator samples came from the United States, Italy and Spain and covered acute and convalescent phases of COVID-19. The prospective study material was composed of cDNA or gDNA derived from T cells, B-cell-depleted T cells, or PBMCs. Deeply sampled blood TCRbeta repertoires from subjects exposed to, actively infected with, or recovered from COVID-19 were included in the dataset. The repertoires were made available in a free public database intended to serve as a resource for research on the immune response to SARS-CoV-2. The samples were drawn from the first 160 participants of the ongoing ImmuneRACE study and from 1,200 or so subjects provided by 6 global collaborators. A de-identified subject ID, COVID-19 status, age in years and sex were almost always included in the sample metadata. HLA class I and class II types, where available, came from metadata supplied by the sample provider rather than from assay-based typing.

Collaborating institutions collected whole blood in K2EDTA tubes following their own protocols. For TCRbeta analysis, collaborators shipped samples as frozen whole blood, isolated PBMCs, or DNA extracted from either of those sample types. Via the germline V gene (reference sequence), CDR1 is WNHNN and CDR2 SYGVQD. CDR3 length: 16 amino acids, cysteine to phenylalanine. The read is trimmed to its CDR3 DNA, 48 bases read in frame from base 1. Germline trimming: 6 bases from V, 7 bases from J; junction bases outside gene matches: 6. TCRbeta CDR3 regions were amplified from genomic DNA by means of the immunoSEQ Assay, a bias-controlled multiplex PCR. The authors' pipeline ran thus. Nucleated cell counts per sample were estimated from amplification of reference gene primers within the assay. To quantify the absolute abundance of each unique TCRbeta CDR3 rearrangement, sequence reads were collapsed and filtered. For each sample, productive Simpson clonality was calculated as the square root of Simpson's diversity index across productive rearrangements. What TCRdb holds here is the immuneACCESS table cut down to in-frame rearrangements. Part of the clones is not present; checked against another copy, under half of the missing clones reflect an unresolved V gene, and the others are unexplained. V, J and clone size are those of that table, while D and trimming were read from the DNA. Recorded for this sample are some 140,000 clones; around 78% of them occurred a single time. Together, the top ten hold roughly 1.8% of the sample.

Study-wide conclusions, independent of this receptor: How much clinical and demographic metadata was included differed by source and by participant, and the metadata was provided uncurated.

On this clone itself: Its antigen target is currently unknown. There are no base qualities to consult, and no much larger clone falls within one base.

This TCR was sampled from a man at least 80 years old with acute or convalescent COVID-19. Input material: peripheral blood. Rearrangement joined TRBV10-1 to TRBJ2-2, and TRBD2 aligns with 15 junction nucleotides. The bases read TGCGCCAGCAGCTCGGGACTAGCGGGGGGTCACGGGGAGCTGTTTTTT. It encodes CASSSGLAGGHGELFF.